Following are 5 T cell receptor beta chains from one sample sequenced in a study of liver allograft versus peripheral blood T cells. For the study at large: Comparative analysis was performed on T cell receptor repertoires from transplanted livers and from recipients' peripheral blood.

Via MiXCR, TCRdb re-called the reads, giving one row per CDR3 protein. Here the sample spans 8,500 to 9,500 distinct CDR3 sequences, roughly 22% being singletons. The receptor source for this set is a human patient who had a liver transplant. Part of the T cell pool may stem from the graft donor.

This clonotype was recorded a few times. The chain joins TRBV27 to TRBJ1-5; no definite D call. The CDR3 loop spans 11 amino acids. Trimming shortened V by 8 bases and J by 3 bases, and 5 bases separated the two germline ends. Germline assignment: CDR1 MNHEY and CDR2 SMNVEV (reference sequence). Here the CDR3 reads CASGINQPQHF. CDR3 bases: TGTGCCAGCGGGATCAATCAGCCCCAGCATTTT.

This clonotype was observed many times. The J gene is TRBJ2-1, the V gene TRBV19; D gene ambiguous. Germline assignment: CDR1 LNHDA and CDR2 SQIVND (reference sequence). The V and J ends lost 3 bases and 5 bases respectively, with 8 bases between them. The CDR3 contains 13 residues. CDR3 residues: CASSIGQDNEQFF. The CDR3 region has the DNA TGTGCCAGTAGTATTGGGCAGGACAATGAGCAGTTCTTC.

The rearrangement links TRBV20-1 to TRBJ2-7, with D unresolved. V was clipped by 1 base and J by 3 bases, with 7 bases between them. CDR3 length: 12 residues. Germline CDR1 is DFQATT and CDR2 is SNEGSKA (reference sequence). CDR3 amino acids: CSARAQHYEQYF. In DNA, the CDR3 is TGCAGTGCTAGAGCACAGCACTACGAGCAGTACTTC.

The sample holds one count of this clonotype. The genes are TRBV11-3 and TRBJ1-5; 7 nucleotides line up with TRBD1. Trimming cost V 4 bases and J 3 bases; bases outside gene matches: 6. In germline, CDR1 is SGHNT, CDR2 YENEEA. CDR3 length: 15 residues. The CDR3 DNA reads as TGTGCCAGCAGCTCCCCAACAGGGGTCAATCAGCCCCAGCATTTT. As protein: CASSSPTGVNQPQHF.

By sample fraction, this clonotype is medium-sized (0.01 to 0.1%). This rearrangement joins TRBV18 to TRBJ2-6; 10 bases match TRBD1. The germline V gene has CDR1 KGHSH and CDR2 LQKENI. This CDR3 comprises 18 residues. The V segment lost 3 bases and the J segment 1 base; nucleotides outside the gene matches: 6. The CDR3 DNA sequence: TGTGCCAGCTCACCCCGAGGACAGGGGGGTTCTGGGGCCAACGTCCTGACTTTC. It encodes CASSPRGQGGSGANVLTF.